Listed below are T cell receptor beta chains from one sample, sequenced in a study of T cells in localized non-small cell lung cancer. Data came from immunoSEQ multiplex PCR; TCRdb stores just in-frame clones and leaves some out. Found here are fewer than 75,000 clones, around 84% of them singletons; the top ten hold 1.3%. This specimen consisted of peripheral blood, obtained before any cancer treatment. The receptors come from a female donor older than 55 with stage I lung adenocarcinoma. CDR3s include the opening cysteine and the closing phenylalanine or tryptophan. Clone sizes are given selectively: once, few, many, or a class where the clone is expanded.

j_gene | abundance | len | v_gene | CDR3aa
TRBJ2-3 | - | 13 | TRBV6-4 | CASSNGETDTQYF
TRBJ2-1 | - | 14 | TRBV5-1 | CASSLRAGDNEQFF
TRBJ1-1 | - | 14 | TRBV9 | CASSVAGRNTEAFF
TRBJ2-5 | - | 16 | TRBV5-4 | CASSLGDRGLRETQYF
TRBJ2-1 | - | 13 | TRBV28 | CVSLGLARNEQFF
TRBJ1-3 | - | 16 | TRBV27 | CASSFGSSTSGNTIYF
TRBJ2-5 | few | 13 | TRBV7-7 | CASSLDRAETQYF
TRBJ1-2 | - | 14 | TRBV5-1 | CASTRDDLFDGYTF
TRBJ2-2 | - | 11 | TRBV7-6 | CASTSAGELFF
TRBJ2-1 | few | 14 | TRBV9 | CASNSGNSYNEQFF
TRBJ2-5 | - | 15 | TRBV23-1 | CASSQGDREGETQYF
TRBJ2-1 | - | 16 | TRBV7-2 | CASSLSSGGAAYEQFF
TRBJ2-1 | - | 14 | TRBV2 | CASRGGTSYNEQFF
TRBJ2-3 | - | 13 | TRBV7-3 | CASSLSWEDTQYF
TRBJ1-2 | - | 13 | TRBV5-8 | CASSKGGGSGYTF
TRBJ2-7 | few | 14 | TRBV10-2 | CASSEYPGAYEQYF
TRBJ2-7 | - | 15 | TRBV7-6 | CASSERQGDSYEQYF
TRBJ2-3 | once | 16 | TRBV14 | CASSQVSSGSTDTQYF
TRBJ2-1 | - | 14 | TRBV7-8 | CASSPRAMRNEQFF
TRBJ2-5 | - | 15 | TRBV5-1 | CASSPLTGSQETQYF
TRBJ2-3 | - | 16 | TRBV2 | CASSEYSGASTDTQYF
TRBJ2-5 | - | 15 | TRBV2 | CASSPRLGGQETQYF
TRBJ2-5 | - | 15 | TRBV19 | CASSPTSGAGETQYF
TRBJ2-1 | - | 14 | TRBV4-1 | CASSQVSTPNEQFF
TRBJ2-5 | - | 14 | TRBV29-1 | CSSFGLGAYETQYF
TRBJ2-3 | - | 15 | TRBV5-4 | CASSSQGLSTDTQYF
TRBJ1-5 | - | 15 | TRBV2 | CASSEAGQKDQPQHF
TRBJ2-1 | - | 16 | TRBV29-1 | CSGHRDGLAGVREQFF
TRBJ2-3 | - | 14 | TRBV6-1 | CASRVGQSTDTQYF
TRBJ1-2 | - | 13 | TRBV2 | CASRRETGAGYTF
TRBJ1-1 | - | 15 | TRBV15 | CATSRAPGPSPEAFF
TRBJ2-3 | - | 14 | TRBV29-1 | CSVDSLQSTDTQYF
TRBJ2-5 | few | 17 | TRBV19 | CASSPFPGGSLGETQYF
TRBJ2-2 | - | 16 | TRBV5-5 | CASSLSSNLYTGELFF
TRBJ2-5 | few | 16 | TRBV7-2 | CASSSGTSYAGETQYF
TRBJ1-1 | few | 13 | TRBV5-5 | CASSLRGGTEAFF
TRBJ1-2 | - | 15 | TRBV14 | CASSQRIEGVGGYTF
TRBJ1-2 | - | 13 | TRBV6-4 | CASSVGANYGYTF
TRBJ1-1 | - | 14 | TRBV11-3 | CASSLGQGNTEAFF
TRBJ2-3 | - | 15 | TRBV13 | CASSLAPQGADTQYF
TRBJ2-7 | once | 14 | TRBV2 | CASTGMGLWSEQYF
TRBJ2-7 | - | 15 | TRBV5-4 | CASSVTGTLDYEQYF
TRBJ2-3 | once | 15 | TRBV18 | CASSLGLAGSDTQYF
TRBJ1-1 | - | 11 | TRBV4-3 | CASSRYTEAFF
TRBJ1-1 | medium-sized | 14 | TRBV19 | CASSTKGGRTEAFF
TRBJ2-7 | - | 13 | TRBV5-6 | CASSSVGGYEQYF
TRBJ2-2 | - | 15 | TRBV18 | CASSPWGENTGELFF
TRBJ2-5 | - | 14 | TRBV6-6 | CASSFPGSQETQYF
TRBJ1-2 | - | 14 | TRBV18 | CASSHPGQVYGYTF
TRBJ1-5 | - | 15 | TRBV5-8 | CASSRDLPINQPQHF
TRBJ2-3 | - | 16 | TRBV5-4 | CASSGKLAGGADTQYF
TRBJ1-1 | - | 15 | TRBV16 | CASSQSDPSNTEAFF
TRBJ1-6 | - | 15 | TRBV10-3 | CAISESEGAGRPLHF